One and the same sample provided the 3 T cell receptor beta chains below, sequenced in a study of control samples from healthy donors and cancer patients. The table came from immunoSEQ multiplex PCR; TCRdb's copy has only in-frame clones and leaves some out. The table has fewer than 70,000 clones, roughly 82% seen once. Source material: PBMCs. The receptors were sampled from a woman aged 50 to 65 with lung cancer.

This chain links TRBV2 with TRBJ1-5; 8 bases align to TRBD1. Germline CDR1 reads SNHLY; CDR2 reads FYNNEI. After removal of 3 bases from V and 3 bases from J, the junction contained 4 bases not matched to a gene. This CDR3 has 15 residues. CDR3 sequence: CASSDQGAVNQPQHF. DNA of the CDR3: TGTGCCAGCAGTGATCAGGGGGCGGTCAATCAGCCCCAGCATTTT.

This chain uses TRBV19 with TRBJ1-1, with D perhaps matching TRBD1 (6 bases). CDR1 is LNHDA and CDR2 is SQIVND in the germline V gene (reference sequence). V lost 7 bases, J lost 0 bases, and 12 bases lay in between. This CDR3 contains 14 residues. DNA for the CDR3: TGTGCCAGTACCCGGGGGCAGATGAACACTGAAGCTTTCTTT. This sequence encodes CASTRGQMNTEAFF.

This chain connects TRBV5-1 to TRBJ2-3; D perhaps matches TRBD2 (6 bases). The germline V gene has CDR1 SGHRS and CDR2 YFSETQ. V lost 3 bases to trimming and J lost 3 bases, with 17 bases between them. The CDR3 is made up of 16 amino acids. CDR3 in amino acids: CASSSNLLGRTDTQYF. The CDR3, as DNA: TGCGCCAGCAGCTCCAACCTACTAGGGAGGACAGATACGCAGTATTTT.